This T cell receptor (beta chain) was sequenced during a study of CXCR3-negative and CXCR3-positive naive CD8 T cells. Overall study context: A total of around 140 million TRB reads was generated, with about 1.5 +/- 0.3 million per library.

There are 12 residues in the CDR3. Per germline, CDR1 MDHEN and CDR2 SYDVKM. The TRB libraries of cDNA were built by UMI-labeled 5' RACE. For each CDR3 protein, TCRdb gives one entry from its re-call of the 5' RACE reads, without DNA. This table lists 130,000 to 150,000 distinct CDR3 sequences. Remarks on this clonotype: Its antigen remains unidentified.

Whole-study results and caveats: Sequencing showed both naive subsets with comparably high diversity, and memory CD8+ cells much lower. Similar TRBV-TRBJ gene usage was seen in naive CXCR3-negative and CXCR3-positive cells, but not in memory cells. Against CXCR3-negative naive cells, CXCR3-positive naive cells showed more hydrophobic TRB CDR3s.

The clonotype originates from a human donor in good health. Some clones in this sample may be carry-over from other donors' samples. The gene calls are TRBV28 and TRBJ2-1. What was sequenced was naive CXCR3+ CD8+ T cells from blood. Subset here: CD45RO-CCR7+CD27+CD95- naive CD8+ T cells expressing CXCR3 (TNR3+). Here the CDR3 reads CASSYSGNEQFF.